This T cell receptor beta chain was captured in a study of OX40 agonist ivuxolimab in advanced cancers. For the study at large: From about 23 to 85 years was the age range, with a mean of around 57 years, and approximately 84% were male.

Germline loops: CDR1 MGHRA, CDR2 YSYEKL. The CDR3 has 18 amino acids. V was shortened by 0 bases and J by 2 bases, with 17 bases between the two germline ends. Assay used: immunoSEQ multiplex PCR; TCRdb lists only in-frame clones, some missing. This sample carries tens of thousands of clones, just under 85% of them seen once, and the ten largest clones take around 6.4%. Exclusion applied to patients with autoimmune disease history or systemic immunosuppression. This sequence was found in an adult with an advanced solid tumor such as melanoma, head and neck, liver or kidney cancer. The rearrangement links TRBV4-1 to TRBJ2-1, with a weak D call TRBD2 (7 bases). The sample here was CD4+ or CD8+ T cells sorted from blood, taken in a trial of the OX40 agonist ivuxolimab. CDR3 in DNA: TGCGCCAGCAGCCAAGATTGGGGGGGGGCCCACCCCTACAATGAGCAGTTCTTC. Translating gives CASSQDWGGAHPYNEQFF.